The 30 T cell receptor beta chains below all came from one sample that was sequenced in a study of T cells in Graves' hyperthyroidism and ophthalmopathy. RNA transcripts were the template for amplifying TCR beta CDR3 regions. With the HTBI primer set, the TCR CDR3 went through a first round of RT-PCR. TCRdb called the multiplex PCR reads again in MiXCR, with one record for every CDR3 protein. The table has around 350,000 distinct CDR3 sequences, 15% to 20% seen once; the top ten hold around 3.4%. The sequenced sample consisted of blood. The receptors derive from a woman aged 18-29 years with Graves' hyperthyroidism.

This clonotype has just a few counts. The chain is built from TRBV12-3 or TRBV12-4 and TRBJ2-5; D gene unclear. The CDR3 extends over 15 amino acids. Trimming pared 6 bases from V and 0 bases from J, leaving 14 bases between. The CDR3 nucleotides read TGTGCCAGCAGCCCAGGACCCTGGTACCAAGAGACCCAGTACTTC. Amino acid sequence: CASSPGPWYQETQYF.

This clonotype was found many times. The genes are TRBV12-3 or TRBV12-4 and TRBJ1-5; perhaps TRBD1 as D (5 bases). V lost 6 bases and J lost 4, with 10 bases in between. The CDR3 runs 13 residues. The CDR3 DNA is TGTGCCAGCAGAAAAGGGGAGAATCAGCCCCAGCATTTT. As protein: CASRKGENQPQHF.

This clonotype was seen ten or more times. V and J are TRBV10-3 and TRBJ2-3, with 11 bases fitting TRBD2. The CDR3 runs to 16 residues. The ends lost 3 bases at V and 3 bases at J; junction bases unmatched: 5. Germline V gives CDR1 ENHRY, CDR2 SYGVKD. The CDR3 coding sequence is TGTGCCATCAGTGATCTTAGCGGGGGGGCAACAGATACGCAGTATTTT. This translates into CAISDLSGGATDTQYF.

This clonotype was seen many times. This chain links TRBV15 with TRBJ2-5; maybe TRBD1 (5 bases). Deletions cut 1 base from V and 4 bases from J, with 7 bases between. Germline CDR1 is LNHNV and CDR2 is YYDKDF (reference sequence). This CDR3 is built from 13 residues. Written as DNA, the CDR3 is TGTGCCACCAGCAGAGGGGGCGGAGAGACCCAGTACTTC. Translated, it gives CATSRGGGETQYF.

This clonotype has just a few counts. The chain recombines TRBV5-8 with TRBJ1-3; TRBD1 aligns across 8 bases. Germline CDR1 reads SGHTS; CDR2 reads YDEGEE. The CDR3 loop spans 15 amino acids. With 2 bases clipped from V and 2 bases from J, the junction kept 3 bases outside the gene matches. Here the CDR3 reads CASSFLGQAGNTIYF. DNA of the CDR3: TGTGCCAGCAGCTTTTTGGGACAGGCTGGAAACACCATATATTTT.

This clonotype was seen many times. This rearrangement joins TRBV11-2 to TRBJ2-7; TRBD2 might be the D (5 bases). Germline CDR1 and CDR2: SGHAT and FQNNGV. Trimming cost V 2 bases and J 3 bases, with 20 bases left between them. This CDR3 spans 17 amino acids. The CDR3 nucleotides read TGTGCCAGCAGCTTAATCCTTGGACGAGCGGCGATCTACGAGCAGTACTTC. Encoded protein: CASSLILGRAAIYEQYF.

There are many counts of this clonotype. The V gene is TRBV5-1, the J gene TRBJ2-5, with D possibly called TRBD1 or TRBD2 (5 bases each). Looked up from germline, CDR1 is SGHRS and CDR2 is YFSETQ. The V gene lost 4 bases and the J gene lost 6 bases, with 16 bases spanning the gap. This CDR3 has 14 residues. The CDR3 region has the DNA TGCGCCAGCAGCGAGGGGAGCTTAACTCAGACCCAGTACTTC. This sequence encodes CASSEGSLTQTQYF.

As to this clonotype: One base away lies a much larger clone, so this may be a sequencing read error. V and J are TRBV25-1 and TRBJ1-1, with D possibly matching TRBD1 (5 bases). The CDR3 spans 13 residues. CDR1 is MGHDK and CDR2 is SYGVNS in the germline V gene. The CDR3 sequence: CDTGTGMNTEAFF. DNA of the CDR3: TGTGACACTGGGACGGGGATGAACACTGAAGCTTTCTTT. Looking up the rest from reference TRBV25-1 and TRBJ1-1 gives the full variable domain: EADIYQTPRYLVIGTGKKITLECSQTMGHDKMYWYQQDPGMELHLIHYSYGVNSTEKGDLSSESTVSRIRTEHFPLTLESARPSHTSQYLCDTGTGMNTEAFFGQGTRLTVV.

This clonotype was seen only a few times. The chain uses TRBV4-1 and TRBJ2-7; D uncertain. V was pared by 2 bases and J by 6 bases, with 5 bases between. CDR1 is MGHRA and CDR2 is YSYEKL in the germline V gene. This CDR3 is built from 11 residues. The CDR3 here is CASSQFSEQYF. CDR3 sequence (DNA): TGCGCCAGCAGCCAATTCTCCGAGCAGTACTTC.

In this sample, this clonotype turned up many times. This sequence joins TRBV29-1 and TRBJ2-7; D might be TRBD1 (6 bases). The V end was cut by 4 bases, the J end by 5 bases, with 9 bases between. Germline assignment: CDR1 SQVTM and CDR2 ANQGSEA. The CDR3 extends over 11 amino acids. The CDR3 DNA is TGCAGCGTTGTGGGGGCCAACGAGCAGTACTTC. As protein: CSVVGANEQYF.

This clonotype was observed a handful of times. The CDR3 region has the DNA TGCTCCTTAGCGGGGGGGCTCGGGGAGCTGTTTTTT. Residues: CSLAGGLGELFF. The V gene is TRBV20-1, the J gene TRBJ2-2, with 11 bases lining up with TRBD2. The CDR3 has 12 amino acids. Germline V gene lookup returns CDR1 DFQATT and CDR2 SNEGSKA (reference sequence).

The V call is TRBV11-2, the J call TRBJ2-7, with 8 bases matching TRBD1. The J segment lost 4 bases and the V segment lost 1 base, leaving 12 bases of the junction unmatched. Germline V CDR1 and CDR2: SGHAT, FQNNGV. The length of the CDR3 is 17 residues. The CDR3 bases are TGTGCCAGCAGCTTAGGGGCCCAGACAGGGGTAGGGTACGAGCAGTACTTC. Amino acid sequence: CASSLGAQTGVGYEQYF. The entire variable domain, with the rest obtained from reference TRBV11-2 and TRBJ2-7, is as follows: EAGVAQSPRYKIIEKRQSVAFWCNPISGHATLYWYQQILGQGPKLLIQFQNNGVVDDSQLPKDRFSAERLKGVDSTLKIQPAKLEDSAVYLCASSLGAQTGVGYEQYFGPGTRLTVT.

The rearrangement links TRBV12-3 or TRBV12-4 to TRBJ2-7; 8 bases map to TRBD1. This CDR3 region has 14 residues. V shed 5 bases, J shed 3 bases, and the junction held 6 bases outside the gene matches. DNA for the CDR3: TGTGCCAGCAGTGGACAGGGTAGGGTCTACGAGCAGTACTTC. This gives the protein CASSGQGRVYEQYF.

In its sample, this clonotype was seen many times. This rearrangement joins TRBV12-3 or TRBV12-4 to TRBJ2-6; D is unresolved. CDR3 length equals 14 residues. V dropped 8 bases and J dropped 1 base, with 9 bases sitting between them. The DNA of the CDR3 is TGTGCCAGCGGACCAGAGTCTGGGGCCAACGTCCTGACTTTC. Translated, it gives CASGPESGANVLTF.

This clonotype was detected ten times or more. The chain carries TRBV20-1 and TRBJ1-2, with 9 bases aligning to TRBD1. The germline V gene has CDR1 DFQATT and CDR2 SNEGSKA (reference sequence). With 5 bases clipped from V and 3 bases from J, the junction kept 16 bases outside the gene matches. The CDR3 sequence is 17 residues long. The DNA of the CDR3 is TGCAGTGCTGACCCCCGGGACAGGGAGACGTTTGACTATGGCTACACCTTC. Translating it yields CSADPRDRETFDYGYTF.

The CDR3 nucleotides read TGCAGTGCTAGCGGTGGTCCTGAAGCTTTCTTT. The encoded protein is CSASGGPEAFF. This rearrangement joins TRBV20-1 to TRBJ1-1; no clear D. Germline-derived CDR1 and CDR2 are DFQATT and SNEGSKA (reference sequence). V lost 3 bases to trimming and J lost 6 bases, with 8 bases between them. The CDR3 contains 11 residues.

This clonotype was counted many times. The J gene is TRBJ2-7, the V gene TRBV10-3; D call uncertain. The CDR3 has 13 amino acids. V was pared by 7 bases and J by 5 bases, with 15 bases between. CDR1 is ENHRY and CDR2 is SYGVKD in the germline V gene. In DNA, the CDR3 is TGTGCCATCAAAAATACAGACAACGACGAGCAGTACTTC. This sequence encodes CAIKNTDNDEQYF.

J is TRBJ2-5 and V is TRBV12-3 or TRBV12-4; possible D gene TRBD2, 5 bases. The germline V and J ends were trimmed by 6 bases and 5 bases, with 25 bases remaining between them. This CDR3 spans 17 amino acids. The CDR3: CASSTRIGKRDGETQYF. CDR3 DNA sequence: TGTGCCAGCAGCACACGGATAGGGAAGAGGGATGGGGAGACCCAGTACTTC.

The rearrangement joins TRBV7-3 to TRBJ1-1, with no clear D. The CDR3 is 15 amino acids. Deletions cut 4 bases from V and 4 bases from J, with 16 bases between. In germline, CDR1 is SGHTA, CDR2 FQGTGA. The CDR3 spells CASSSRPGSGTEAFF. CDR3 DNA: TGTGCCAGCAGCTCCAGACCAGGATCGGGCACTGAAGCTTTCTTT.

This clonotype appeared many times. The J gene is TRBJ1-1, the V gene TRBV12-5; D not certain. V was trimmed by 1 base and J by 1 base, leaving 16 bases between them. The CDR3 covers 17 residues. Germline CDR1 and CDR2: LGHNT and FRNRAP. CDR3 sequence: CASGLALPHDSNTEAFF. For the CDR3, the DNA is TGTGCTAGTGGTTTGGCCCTTCCACACGACTCGAACACTGAAGCTTTCTTT.

There are many counts of this clonotype. The chain combines TRBV28 with TRBJ2-7; weak D call: TRBD1 (7 bases). The CDR3 runs 14 residues. The V gene lost 3 bases and the J gene lost 4 bases, with 13 bases spanning the gap. The V gene's germline CDR1 is MDHEN and CDR2 SYDVKM. CDR3 DNA: TGTGCCAGCAGTTTTCGGAGGGGGCTGTACGAGCAGTACTTC. This codes for CASSFRRGLYEQYF. The entire variable domain, with the rest obtained from reference TRBV28 and TRBJ2-7, is as follows: DVKVTQSSRYLVKRTGEKVFLECVQDMDHENMFWYRQDPGLGLRLIYFSYDVKMKEKGDIPEGYSVSREKKERFSLILESASTNQTSMYLCASSFRRGLYEQYFGPGTRLTVT.

This clonotype has a count of ten or more. The rearrangement uses TRBV7-3 and TRBJ1-2, with TRBD1 matching 10 bases. The CDR3 loop spans 14 amino acids. V shed 5 bases, J shed 5 bases, and the junction held 5 bases outside the gene matches. Germline V gene lookup returns CDR1 SGHTA and CDR2 FQGTGA. CDR3: CASSPPGQGYGYTF. The CDR3 nucleotides are TGTGCCAGCAGCCCACCGGGACAGGGGTATGGCTACACCTTC. The whole variable domain, remainder taken from reference TRBV7-3 and TRBJ1-2, is GAGVSQTPSNKVTEKGKYVELRCDPISGHTALYWYRQSLGQGPEFLIYFQGTGAADDSGLPNDRFFAVRPEGSVSTLKIQRTERGDSAVYLCASSPPGQGYGYTFGSGTRLTVV.

In its sample, this clonotype was seen many times. J is TRBJ1-1 and V is TRBV3-1; D is unresolved. The CDR3 has 13 residues. Germline CDR1 is LGHDT and CDR2 is YNNKEL (reference sequence). Trimming pared 0 bases from V and 4 bases from J, leaving 6 bases between. The CDR3 DNA is TGTGCCAGCAGCCAAGATCAGGTCACTGAAGCTTTCTTT. Protein sequence: CASSQDQVTEAFF.

The sample holds a few counts of this clonotype. Here the CDR3 reads CASRGPGRRTEAFF. In DNA, the CDR3 is TGTGCCAGCAGGGGGCCGGGGCGGAGAACTGAAGCTTTCTTT. The rearrangement joins TRBV2 to TRBJ1-1; tentative D call: TRBD1 (5 bases). V gave up 6 bases and J gave up 5 bases, with 16 bases separating them. The CDR3 extends over 14 amino acids. Germline V gives CDR1 SNHLY, CDR2 FYNNEI.

This clonotype was seen many times. V is TRBV12-3 or TRBV12-4 and J is TRBJ1-5; D is unresolved. CDR3 size: 14 residues. V lost 2 bases to trimming and J lost 7 bases, with 12 bases between them. The CDR3 region is CASSLSSTRQPQHF. The CDR3 coding sequence is TGTGCCAGCAGTTTAAGTAGTACACGGCAGCCCCAGCATTTT.

This clonotype came up many times. The chain links TRBV3-1 to TRBJ2-7; D gene ambiguous. The CDR3 is 13 residues long. Germline V gives CDR1 LGHDT, CDR2 YNNKEL (reference sequence). Trimming stripped 4 bases from V and 8 bases from J, with 15 bases between. CDR3 sequence: CASSPIGGQKQYF. CDR3 sequence (DNA): TGTGCCAGCAGCCCCATAGGTGGGCAGAAGCAGTACTTC.

This clonotype was counted between two and nine times. This rearrangement joins TRBV18 to TRBJ1-3; unclear D gene. Germline loops: CDR1 KGHSH, CDR2 LQKENI. The CDR3 has 16 residues. V gave up 1 base and J gave up 0 bases, with 10 bases separating them. The CDR3 loop is CASSPLYANSGNTIYF. In DNA form, the CDR3 reads TGTGCCAGCTCACCACTATACGCGAACTCTGGAAACACCATATATTTT.

This clonotype was counted ten times or more. The rearrangement links TRBV2 to TRBJ1-3, with no clear D. V was cut by 5 bases and J by 0 bases, with 11 bases left in between. Germline CDR1 and CDR2: SNHLY and FYNNEI. The CDR3 has 15 amino acids. CDR3: CASSPQAISGNTIYF. The CDR3, as DNA: TGTGCCAGCAGTCCGCAGGCGATCTCTGGAAACACCATATATTTT. The entire variable domain, with the rest obtained from reference TRBV2 and TRBJ1-3, is as follows: EPEVTQTPSHQVTQMGQEVILRCVPISNHLYFYWYRQILGQKVEFLVSFYNNEISEKSEIFDDQFSVERPDGSNFTLKIRSTKLEDSAMYFCASSPQAISGNTIYFGEGSWLTVV.

The V call is TRBV6-5, the J call TRBJ1-2, with TRBD1 matching over 9 bases. This CDR3 region has 17 residues. Germline V lookup: CDR1 MNHEY, CDR2 SVGAGI. V shed 8 bases and J 3 bases; nucleotides not matched to a gene: 16. The CDR3 DNA reads TGTGCCAGCCGTTCCCACGGGACAGGGATAGCTGACTATGGCTACACCTTC. It codes for CASRSHGTGIADYGYTF.

This clonotype was found many times. The gene calls are TRBV6-5 and TRBJ2-5; TRBD2 matches at 11 bases. The CDR3 totals 13 residues. The germline gives CDR1 MNHEY, CDR2 SVGAGI. The CDR3 reads CTVAGGPGETQYF. The CDR3 DNA follows: TGTACGGTAGCGGGGGGGCCTGGGGAGACCCAGTACTTC.